The present T cell receptor (beta chain) was sequenced within a study of T cell changes during pregnancy in multiple sclerosis. This table comes from immunoSEQ multiplex PCR, and its TCRdb copy is limited to in-frame clones, with some not included. The sample yields just under 80,000 clones, roughly 93% seen once. This TCR was recovered from a female donor in good health, enrolled as a control in a pregnancy study. The sequences come from peripheral blood, collected in the second trimester of pregnancy.

The CDR3 here is CASSYSGRGKLDTQYF. In DNA form, the CDR3 reads TGTGCCAGCAGTTACTCGGGCAGGGGGAAACTAGATACGCAGTATTTT. The chain employs TRBV6-5 and TRBJ2-3, with TRBD1 matching 7 bases. J gave up 5 bases and V 0 bases, and 8 bases lay outside the gene matches. CDR1 and CDR2 from the germline V gene are MNHEY and SVGAGI. This CDR3 region has 16 residues.